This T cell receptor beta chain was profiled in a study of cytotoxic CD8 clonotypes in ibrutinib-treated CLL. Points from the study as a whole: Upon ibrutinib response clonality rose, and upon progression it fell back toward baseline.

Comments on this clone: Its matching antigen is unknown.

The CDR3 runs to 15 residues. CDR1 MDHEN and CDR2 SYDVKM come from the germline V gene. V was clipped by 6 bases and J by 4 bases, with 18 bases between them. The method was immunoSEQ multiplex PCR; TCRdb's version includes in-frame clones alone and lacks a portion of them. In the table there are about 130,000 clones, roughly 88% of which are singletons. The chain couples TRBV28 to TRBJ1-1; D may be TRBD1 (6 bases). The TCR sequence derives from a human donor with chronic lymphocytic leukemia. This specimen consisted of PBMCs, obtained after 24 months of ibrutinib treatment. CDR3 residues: CASRPLGGRVTEAFF. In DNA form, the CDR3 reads TGTGCCAGCAGACCCCTTGGGGGGCGCGTCACTGAAGCTTTCTTT.